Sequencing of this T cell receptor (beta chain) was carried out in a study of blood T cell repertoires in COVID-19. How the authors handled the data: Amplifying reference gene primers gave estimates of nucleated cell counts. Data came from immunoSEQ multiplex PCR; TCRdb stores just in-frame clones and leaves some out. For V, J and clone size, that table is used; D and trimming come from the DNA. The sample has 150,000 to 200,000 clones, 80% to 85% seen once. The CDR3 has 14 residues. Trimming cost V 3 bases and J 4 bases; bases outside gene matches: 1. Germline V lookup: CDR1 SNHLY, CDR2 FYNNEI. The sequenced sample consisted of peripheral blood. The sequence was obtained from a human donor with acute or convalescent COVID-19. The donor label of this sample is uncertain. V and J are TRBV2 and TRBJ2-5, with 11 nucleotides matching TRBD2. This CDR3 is CASSETSGIETQYF. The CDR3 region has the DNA TGTGCCAGCAGTGAGACTAGCGGGATAGAGACCCAGTACTTC.